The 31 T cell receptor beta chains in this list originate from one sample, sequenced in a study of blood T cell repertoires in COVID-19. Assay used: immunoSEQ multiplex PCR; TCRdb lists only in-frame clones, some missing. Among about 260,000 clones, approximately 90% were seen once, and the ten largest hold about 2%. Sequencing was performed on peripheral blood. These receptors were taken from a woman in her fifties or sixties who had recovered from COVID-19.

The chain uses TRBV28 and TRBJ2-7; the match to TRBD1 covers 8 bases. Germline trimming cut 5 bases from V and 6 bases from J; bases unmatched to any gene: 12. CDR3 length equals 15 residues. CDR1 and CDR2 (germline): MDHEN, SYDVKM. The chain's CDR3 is CASSLGRTGRSEQYF. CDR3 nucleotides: TGTGCCAGCAGTCTAGGGAGGACAGGGAGGTCCGAGCAGTACTTC.

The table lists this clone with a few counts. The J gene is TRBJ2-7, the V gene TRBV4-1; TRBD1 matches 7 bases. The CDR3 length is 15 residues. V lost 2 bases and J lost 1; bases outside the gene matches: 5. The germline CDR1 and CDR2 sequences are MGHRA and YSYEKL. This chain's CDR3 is CASSQLKDRSYEQYF. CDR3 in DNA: TGCGCCAGCAGCCAATTGAAGGACAGGTCCTACGAGCAGTACTTC.

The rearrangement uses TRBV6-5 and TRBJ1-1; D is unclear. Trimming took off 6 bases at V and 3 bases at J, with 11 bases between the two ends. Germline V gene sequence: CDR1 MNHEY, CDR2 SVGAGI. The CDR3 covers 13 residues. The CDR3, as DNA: TGTGCCAGCAGCGGGTGGGGAGACACTGAAGCTTTCTTT. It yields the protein CASSGWGDTEAFF.

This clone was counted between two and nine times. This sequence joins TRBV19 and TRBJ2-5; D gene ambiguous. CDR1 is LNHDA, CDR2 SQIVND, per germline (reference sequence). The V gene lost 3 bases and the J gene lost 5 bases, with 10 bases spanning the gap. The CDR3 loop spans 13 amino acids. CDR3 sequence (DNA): TGTGCCAGTAGTATGGGCGTTTTGGAGACCCAGTACTTC. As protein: CASSMGVLETQYF.

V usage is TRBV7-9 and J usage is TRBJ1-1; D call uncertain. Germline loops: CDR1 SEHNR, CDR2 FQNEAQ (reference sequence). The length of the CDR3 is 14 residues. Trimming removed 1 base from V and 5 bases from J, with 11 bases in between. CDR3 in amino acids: CASSLVEVRTEAFF. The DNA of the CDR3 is TGTGCCAGCAGCTTAGTGGAGGTGAGGACTGAAGCTTTCTTT.

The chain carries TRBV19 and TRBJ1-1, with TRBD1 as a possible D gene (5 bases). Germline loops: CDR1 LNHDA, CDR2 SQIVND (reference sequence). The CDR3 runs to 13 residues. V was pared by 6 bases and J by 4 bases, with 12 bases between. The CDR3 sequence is CASRKGHATEAFF. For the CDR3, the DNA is TGTGCCAGTAGAAAGGGGCATGCCACTGAAGCTTTCTTT.

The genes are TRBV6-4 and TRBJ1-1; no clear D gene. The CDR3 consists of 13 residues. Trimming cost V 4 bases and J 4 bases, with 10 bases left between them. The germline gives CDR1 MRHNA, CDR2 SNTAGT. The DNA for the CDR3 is TGTGCCAGCAGTGCCGATTGGAGCACTGAAGCTTTCTTT. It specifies CASSADWSTEAFF.

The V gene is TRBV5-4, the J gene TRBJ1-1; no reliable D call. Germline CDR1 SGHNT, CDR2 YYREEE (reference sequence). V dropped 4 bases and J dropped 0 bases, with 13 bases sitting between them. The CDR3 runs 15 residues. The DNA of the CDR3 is TGTGCCAGCAGCCTAGGGAGTCAGCTGAACACTGAAGCTTTCTTT. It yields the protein CASSLGSQLNTEAFF.

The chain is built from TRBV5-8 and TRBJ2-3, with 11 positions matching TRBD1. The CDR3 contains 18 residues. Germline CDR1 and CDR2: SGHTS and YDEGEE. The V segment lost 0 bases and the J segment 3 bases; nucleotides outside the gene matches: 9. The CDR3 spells CASSLAFGQGARTDTQYF. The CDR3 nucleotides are TGTGCCAGCAGCTTGGCCTTCGGACAGGGGGCAAGAACAGATACGCAGTATTTT.

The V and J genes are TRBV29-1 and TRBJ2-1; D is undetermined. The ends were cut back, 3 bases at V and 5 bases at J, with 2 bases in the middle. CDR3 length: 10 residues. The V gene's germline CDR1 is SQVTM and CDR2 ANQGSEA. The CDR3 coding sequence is TGCAGCGTTGACAACAATGAGCAGTTCTTC. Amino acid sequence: CSVDNNEQFF.

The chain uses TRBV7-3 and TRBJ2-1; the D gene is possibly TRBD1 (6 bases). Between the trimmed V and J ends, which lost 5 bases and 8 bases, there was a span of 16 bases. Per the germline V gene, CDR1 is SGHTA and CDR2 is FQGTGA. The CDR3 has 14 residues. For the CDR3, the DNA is TGTGCCAGCAGCCCCACAGGGTTCATTGATGAGCAGTTCTTC. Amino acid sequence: CASSPTGFIDEQFF.

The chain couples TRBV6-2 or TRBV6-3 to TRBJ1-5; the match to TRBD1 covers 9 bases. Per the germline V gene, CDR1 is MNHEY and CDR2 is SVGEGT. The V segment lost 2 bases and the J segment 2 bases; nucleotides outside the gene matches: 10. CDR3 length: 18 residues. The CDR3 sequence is CASSYILTGTGRNQPQHF. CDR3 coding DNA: TGTGCCAGCAGTTACATCCTCACCGGGACAGGGCGCAATCAGCCCCAGCATTTT.

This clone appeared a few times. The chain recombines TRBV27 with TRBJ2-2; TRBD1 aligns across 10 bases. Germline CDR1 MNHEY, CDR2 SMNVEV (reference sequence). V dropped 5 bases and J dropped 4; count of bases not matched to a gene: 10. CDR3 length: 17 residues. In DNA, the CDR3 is TGTGCCAGCAGTACCCGACAGGGGGCGCGGAGCACCGGGGAGCTGTTTTTT. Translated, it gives CASSTRQGARSTGELFF.

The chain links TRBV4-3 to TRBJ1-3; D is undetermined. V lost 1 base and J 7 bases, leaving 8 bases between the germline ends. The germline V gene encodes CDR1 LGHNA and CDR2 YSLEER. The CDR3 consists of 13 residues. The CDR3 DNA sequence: TGCGCCAGCAGCCAAGTGAGGGCGAACACCATATATTTT. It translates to CASSQVRANTIYF.

The CDR3 loop reads CASSQVHTSNQPQHF. CDR3 in DNA: TGTGCCAGCAGCCAAGTGCACACGTCCAATCAGCCCCAGCATTTT. The V and J genes are TRBV4-2 and TRBJ1-5; no definite D call. The CDR3 spans 15 residues. With 1 base removed from V and 3 bases from J, the gap between germline ends came to 10 bases. From germline, CDR1 is LGHNA and CDR2 YNFKEQ.

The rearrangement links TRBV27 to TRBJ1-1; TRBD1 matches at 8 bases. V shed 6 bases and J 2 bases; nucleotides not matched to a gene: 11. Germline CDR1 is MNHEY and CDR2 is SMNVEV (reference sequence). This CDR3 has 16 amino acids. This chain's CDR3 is CASSQGPGGLNTEAFF. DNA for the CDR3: TGTGCCAGCAGCCAAGGGCCAGGGGGCTTAAACACTGAAGCTTTCTTT.

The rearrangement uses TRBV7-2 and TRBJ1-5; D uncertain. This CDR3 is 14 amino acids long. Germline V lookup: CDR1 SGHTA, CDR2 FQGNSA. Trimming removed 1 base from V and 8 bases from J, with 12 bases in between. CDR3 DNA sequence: TGTGCCAGCAGCTTAGTACGGACGGGGAAGCCCCAGCATTTT. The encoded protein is CASSLVRTGKPQHF. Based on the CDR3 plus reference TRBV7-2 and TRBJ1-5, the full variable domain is GAGVSQSPSNKVTEKGKDVELRCDPISGHTALYWYRQSLGQGLEFLIYFQGNSAPDKSGLPSDRFSAERTGGSVSTLTIQRTQQEDSAVYLCASSLVRTGKPQHFGDGTRLSIL.

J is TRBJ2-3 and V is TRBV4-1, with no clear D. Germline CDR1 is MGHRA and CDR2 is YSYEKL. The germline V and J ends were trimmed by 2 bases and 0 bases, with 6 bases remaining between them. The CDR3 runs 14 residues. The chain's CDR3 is CASSQRASTDTQYF. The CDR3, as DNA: TGCGCCAGCAGCCAAAGAGCTAGCACAGATACGCAGTATTTT.

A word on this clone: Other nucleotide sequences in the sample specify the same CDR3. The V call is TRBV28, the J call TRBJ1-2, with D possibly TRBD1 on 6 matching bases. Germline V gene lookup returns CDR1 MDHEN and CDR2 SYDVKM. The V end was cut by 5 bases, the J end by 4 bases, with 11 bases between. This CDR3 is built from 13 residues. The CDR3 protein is CASSPGQVYGYTF. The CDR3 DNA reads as TGTGCCAGCAGTCCGGGACAAGTCTATGGCTACACCTTC.

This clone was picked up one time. The CDR3 bases are TGTGCCAGTACTCTTCAGGCCCGGCGAAACTATGGCTACACCTTC. Translating gives CASTLQARRNYGYTF. V and J are TRBV19 and TRBJ1-2; D gene uncertain. Germline lookup yields CDR1 LNHDA and CDR2 SQIVND (reference sequence). V shed 7 bases and J shed 2 bases, with 17 bases lying between them. The length of the CDR3 is 15 residues.

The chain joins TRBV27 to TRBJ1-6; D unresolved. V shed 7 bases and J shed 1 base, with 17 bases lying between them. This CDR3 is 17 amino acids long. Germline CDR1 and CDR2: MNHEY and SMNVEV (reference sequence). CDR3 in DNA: TGTGCCAGCACCACTATATCGAGACTTTCCTATAATTCACCCCTCCACTTT. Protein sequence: CASTTISRLSYNSPLHF.

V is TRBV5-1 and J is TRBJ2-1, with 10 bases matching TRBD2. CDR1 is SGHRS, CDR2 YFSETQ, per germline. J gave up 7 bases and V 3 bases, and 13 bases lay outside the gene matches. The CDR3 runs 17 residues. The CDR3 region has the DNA TGCGCCAGCAGCTCTCTGAGGGCTAGCGGGAGAAAAAATGAGCAGTTCTTC. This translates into CASSSLRASGRKNEQFF.

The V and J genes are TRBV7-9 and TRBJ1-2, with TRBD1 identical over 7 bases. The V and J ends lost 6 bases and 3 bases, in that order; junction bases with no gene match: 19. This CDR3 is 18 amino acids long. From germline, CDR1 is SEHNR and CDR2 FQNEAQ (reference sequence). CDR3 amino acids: CASRQLGGNRGSDYGYTF. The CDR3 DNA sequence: TGTGCCAGCAGACAACTGGGTGGGAACAGGGGTTCGGACTATGGCTACACCTTC.

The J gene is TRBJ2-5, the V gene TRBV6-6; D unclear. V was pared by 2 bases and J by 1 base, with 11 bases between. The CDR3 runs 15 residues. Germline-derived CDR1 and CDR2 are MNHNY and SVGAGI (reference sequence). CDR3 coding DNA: TGTGCCAGCAGTTACCCCCTGCAGGTCCAAGAGACCCAGTACTTC. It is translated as CASSYPLQVQETQYF.

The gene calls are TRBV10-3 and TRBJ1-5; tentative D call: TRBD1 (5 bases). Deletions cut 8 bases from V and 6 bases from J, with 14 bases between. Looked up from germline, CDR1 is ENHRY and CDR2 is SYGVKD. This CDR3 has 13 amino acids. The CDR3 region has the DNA TGTGCCATCGGGGGGGAAATCGGTCAGCCCCAGCATTTT. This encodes CAIGGEIGQPQHF.

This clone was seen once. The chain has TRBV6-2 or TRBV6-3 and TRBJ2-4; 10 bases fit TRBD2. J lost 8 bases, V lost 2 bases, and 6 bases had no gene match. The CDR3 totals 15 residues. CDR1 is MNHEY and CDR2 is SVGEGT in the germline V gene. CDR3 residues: CASSYISGRVDIQYF. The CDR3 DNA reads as TGTGCCAGCAGTTACATCAGCGGGAGGGTAGACATTCAGTACTTC.

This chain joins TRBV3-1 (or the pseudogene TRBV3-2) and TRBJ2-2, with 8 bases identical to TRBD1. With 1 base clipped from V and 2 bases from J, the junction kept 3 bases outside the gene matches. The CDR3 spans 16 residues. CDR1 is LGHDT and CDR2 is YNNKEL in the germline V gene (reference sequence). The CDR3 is CASSQGAGGNTGELFF. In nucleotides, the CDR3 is TGTGCCAGCAGCCAAGGGGCAGGGGGCAACACCGGGGAGCTGTTTTTT.

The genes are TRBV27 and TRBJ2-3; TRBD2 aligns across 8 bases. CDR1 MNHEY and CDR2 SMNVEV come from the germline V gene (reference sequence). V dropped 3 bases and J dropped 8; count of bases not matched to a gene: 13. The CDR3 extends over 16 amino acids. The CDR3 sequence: CASSFSAGEFSGTQYF. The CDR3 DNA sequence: TGTGCCAGCAGTTTTTCAGCGGGAGAATTTAGTGGTACGCAGTATTTT.

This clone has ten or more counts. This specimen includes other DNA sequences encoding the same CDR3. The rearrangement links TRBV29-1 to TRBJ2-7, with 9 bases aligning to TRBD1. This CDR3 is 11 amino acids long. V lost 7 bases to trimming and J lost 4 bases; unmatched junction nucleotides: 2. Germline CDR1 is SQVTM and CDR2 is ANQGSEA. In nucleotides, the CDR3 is TGCAGCGCGGGACAGGGTTACGAGCAGTACTTC. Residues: CSAGQGYEQYF.

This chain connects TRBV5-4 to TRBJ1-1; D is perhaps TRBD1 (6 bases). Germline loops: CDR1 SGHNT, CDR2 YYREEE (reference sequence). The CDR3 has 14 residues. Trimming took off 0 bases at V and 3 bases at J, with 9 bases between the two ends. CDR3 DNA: TGTGCCAGCAGCTTGGGAGGGGGGGACACTGAAGCTTTCTTT. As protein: CASSLGGGDTEAFF. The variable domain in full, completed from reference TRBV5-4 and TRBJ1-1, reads ETGVTQSPTHLIKTRGQQVTLRCSSQSGHNTVSWYQQALGQGPQFIFQYYREEENGRGNFPPRFSGLQFPNYSSELNVNALELDDSALYLCASSLGGGDTEAFFGQGTRLTVV.

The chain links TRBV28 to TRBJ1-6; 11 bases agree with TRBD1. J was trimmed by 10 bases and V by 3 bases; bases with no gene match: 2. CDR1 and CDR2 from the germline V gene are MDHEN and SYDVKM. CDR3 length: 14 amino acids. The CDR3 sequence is CASSFGTGGSPLHF. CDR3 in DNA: TGTGCCAGCAGTTTTGGGACAGGGGGGTCACCCCTCCACTTT.